Only one count was recorded for the clone carrying this T cell receptor beta chain. Clones were read by immunoSEQ multiplex PCR, and TCRdb kept only the in-frame ones, dropping some. The sample lists 25,000 to 30,000 clones, approximately 86% occurring once. The sample is drawn from a study of PD-L1 blockade in urothelial cancer. Study at large: Previous chemotherapy exposure amounted to 0 to 3 regimens for patients.

Trimming removed 5 bases from V and 4 bases from J, with 9 bases in between. The CDR3 runs 12 residues. Germline values: CDR1 MNHEY, CDR2 SMNVEV (reference sequence). The sequence was collected from a man between 45 and 60 years old with urothelial cancer. The specimen was PBMCs, collected around atezolizumab (anti-PD-L1) treatment. The rearrangement links TRBV27 to TRBJ2-7, with D unclear. The CDR3: CASSPAGYEQYF. DNA of the CDR3: TGTGCCAGCAGTCCCGCCGGGTACGAGCAGTACTTC.